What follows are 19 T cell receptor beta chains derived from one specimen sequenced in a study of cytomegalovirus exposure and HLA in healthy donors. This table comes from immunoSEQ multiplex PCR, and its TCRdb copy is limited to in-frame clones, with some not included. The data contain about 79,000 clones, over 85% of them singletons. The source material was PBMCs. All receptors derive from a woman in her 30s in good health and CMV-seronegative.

The CDR3 reads CASSFWGPGETQYF. CDR3 in DNA: TGTGCCAGCAGTTTTTGGGGGCCGGGGGAGACCCAGTACTTC. The chain employs TRBV27 and TRBJ2-5, with D perhaps TRBD1 (6 bases). Germline-derived CDR1 and CDR2 are MNHEY and SMNVEV (reference sequence). V dropped 3 bases and J dropped 5 bases, with 13 bases sitting between them. The CDR3 loop spans 14 amino acids.

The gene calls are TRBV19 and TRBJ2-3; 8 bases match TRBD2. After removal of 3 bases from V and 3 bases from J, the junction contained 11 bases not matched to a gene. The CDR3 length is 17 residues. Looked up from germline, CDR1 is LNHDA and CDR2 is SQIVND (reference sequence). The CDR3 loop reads CASSMVPTGGPTDTQYF. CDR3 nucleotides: TGTGCCAGTAGTATGGTGCCCACGGGGGGGCCTACAGATACGCAGTATTTT.

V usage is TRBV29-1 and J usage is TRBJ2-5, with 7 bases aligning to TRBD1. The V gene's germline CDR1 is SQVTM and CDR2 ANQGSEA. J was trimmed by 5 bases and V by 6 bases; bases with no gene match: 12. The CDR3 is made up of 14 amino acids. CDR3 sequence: CSVLGGAWLETQYF. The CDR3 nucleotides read TGCAGCGTACTAGGGGGCGCGTGGCTCGAGACCCAGTACTTC.

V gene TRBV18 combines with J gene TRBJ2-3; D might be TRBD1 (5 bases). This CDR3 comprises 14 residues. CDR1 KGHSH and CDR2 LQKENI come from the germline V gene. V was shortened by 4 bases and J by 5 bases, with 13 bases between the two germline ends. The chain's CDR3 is CASSQGQSLDTQYF. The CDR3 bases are TGTGCCAGCTCACAGGGGCAGAGTTTAGATACGCAGTATTTT.

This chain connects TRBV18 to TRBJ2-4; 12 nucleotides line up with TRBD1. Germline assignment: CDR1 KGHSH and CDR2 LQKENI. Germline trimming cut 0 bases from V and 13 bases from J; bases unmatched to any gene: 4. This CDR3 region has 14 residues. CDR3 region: CASSPPGQGAYQYF. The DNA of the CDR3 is TGTGCCAGCTCACCACCGGGACAGGGGGCCTACCAGTACTTC.

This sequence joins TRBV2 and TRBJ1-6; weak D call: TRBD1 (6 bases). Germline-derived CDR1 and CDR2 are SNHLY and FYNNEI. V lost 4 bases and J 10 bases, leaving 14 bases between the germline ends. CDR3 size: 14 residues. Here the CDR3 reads CASSVQGTISPLHF. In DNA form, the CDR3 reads TGTGCCAGCAGTGTTCAGGGGACAATCTCACCCCTCCACTTT.

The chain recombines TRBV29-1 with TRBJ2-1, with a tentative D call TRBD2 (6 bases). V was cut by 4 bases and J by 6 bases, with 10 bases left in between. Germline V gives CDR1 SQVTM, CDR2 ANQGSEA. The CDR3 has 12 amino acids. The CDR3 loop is CSVVYSGNEQFF. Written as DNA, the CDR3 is TGCAGCGTTGTCTATAGCGGCAATGAGCAGTTCTTC.

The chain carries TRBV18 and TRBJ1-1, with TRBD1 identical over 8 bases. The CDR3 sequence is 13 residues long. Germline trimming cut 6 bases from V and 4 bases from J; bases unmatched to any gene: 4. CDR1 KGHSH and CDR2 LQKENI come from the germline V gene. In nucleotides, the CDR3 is TGTGCCAGCTCCCCCGGACAGGGCACTGAAGCTTTCTTT. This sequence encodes CASSPGQGTEAFF.

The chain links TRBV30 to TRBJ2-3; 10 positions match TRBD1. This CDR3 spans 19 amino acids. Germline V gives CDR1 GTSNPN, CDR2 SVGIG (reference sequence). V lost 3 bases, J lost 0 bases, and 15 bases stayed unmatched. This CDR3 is CAWRPTLPTGGWSTDTQYF. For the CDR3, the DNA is TGTGCCTGGAGACCAACATTACCGACAGGGGGCTGGAGCACAGATACGCAGTATTTT.

In nucleotides, the CDR3 is TGTGCCAGCAGTGGAGGGACAGTGGGCTTTGGGACCCAGTACTTC. Translated, it gives CASSGGTVGFGTQYF. J is TRBJ2-5 and V is TRBV6-1, with 7 nucleotides matching TRBD1. Germline assignment: CDR1 MNHNS and CDR2 SASEGT. The J segment lost 7 bases and the V segment lost 4 bases, leaving 12 bases of the junction unmatched. The CDR3 is made up of 15 amino acids.

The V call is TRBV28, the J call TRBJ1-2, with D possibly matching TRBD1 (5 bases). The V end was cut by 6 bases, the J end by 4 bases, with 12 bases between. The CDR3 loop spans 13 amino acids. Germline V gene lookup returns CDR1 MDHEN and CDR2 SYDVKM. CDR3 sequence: CASSLTVFYGYTF. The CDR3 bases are TGTGCCAGCAGCCTGACAGTTTTCTATGGCTACACCTTC.

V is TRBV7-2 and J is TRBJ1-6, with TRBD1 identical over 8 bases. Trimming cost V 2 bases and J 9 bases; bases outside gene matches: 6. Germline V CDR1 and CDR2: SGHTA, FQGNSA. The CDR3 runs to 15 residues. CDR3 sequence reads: CASSLYTGGSSPLHF. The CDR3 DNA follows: TGTGCCAGCAGCTTATATACAGGGGGGAGTTCACCCCTCCACTTT. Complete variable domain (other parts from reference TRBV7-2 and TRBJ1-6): GAGVSQSPSNKVTEKGKDVELRCDPISGHTALYWYRQSLGQGLEFLIYFQGNSAPDKSGLPSDRFSAERTGGSVSTLTIQRTQQEDSAVYLCASSLYTGGSSPLHFGNGTRLTVT.

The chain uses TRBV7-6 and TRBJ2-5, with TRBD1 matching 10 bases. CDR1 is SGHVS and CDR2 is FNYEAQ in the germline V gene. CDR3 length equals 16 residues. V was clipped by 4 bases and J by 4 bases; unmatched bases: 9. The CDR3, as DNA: TGTGCCAGCAGCTCAGGACAGGGGGTTCTCGGAGAGACCCAGTACTTC. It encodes CASSSGQGVLGETQYF.

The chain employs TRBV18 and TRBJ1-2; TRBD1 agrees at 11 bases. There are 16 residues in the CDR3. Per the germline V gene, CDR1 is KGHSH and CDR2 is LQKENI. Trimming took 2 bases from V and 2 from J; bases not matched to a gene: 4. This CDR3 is CASSPVGDRGNYGYTF. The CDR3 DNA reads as TGTGCCAGCTCACCAGTGGGGGACAGGGGGAACTATGGCTACACCTTC.

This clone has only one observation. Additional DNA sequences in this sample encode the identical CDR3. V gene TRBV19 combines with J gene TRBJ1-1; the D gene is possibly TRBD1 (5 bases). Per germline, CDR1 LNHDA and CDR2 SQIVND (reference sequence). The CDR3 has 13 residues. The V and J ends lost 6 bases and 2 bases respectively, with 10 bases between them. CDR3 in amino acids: CASRGQGNTEAFF. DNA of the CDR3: TGTGCCAGTAGGGGGCAGGGAAACACTGAAGCTTTCTTT.

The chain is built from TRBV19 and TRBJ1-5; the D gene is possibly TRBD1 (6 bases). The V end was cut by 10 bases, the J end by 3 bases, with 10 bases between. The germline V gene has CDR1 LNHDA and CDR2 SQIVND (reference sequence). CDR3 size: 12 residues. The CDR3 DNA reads TGTGCCAAGGGGGTCGACAATCAGCCCCAGCATTTT. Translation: CAKGVDNQPQHF. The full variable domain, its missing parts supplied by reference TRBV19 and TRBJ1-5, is DGGITQSPKYLFRKEGQNVTLSCEQNLNHDAMYWYRQDPGQGLRLIYYSQIVNDFQKGDIAEGYSVSREKKESFPLTVTSAQKNPTAFYLCAKGVDNQPQHFGDGTRLSIL.

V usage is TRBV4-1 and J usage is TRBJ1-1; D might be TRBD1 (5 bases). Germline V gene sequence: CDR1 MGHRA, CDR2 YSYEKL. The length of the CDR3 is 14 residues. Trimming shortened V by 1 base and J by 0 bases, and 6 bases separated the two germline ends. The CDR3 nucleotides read TGCGCCAGCAGCCAAGGGGGGGTGAACACTGAAGCTTTCTTT. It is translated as CASSQGGVNTEAFF.

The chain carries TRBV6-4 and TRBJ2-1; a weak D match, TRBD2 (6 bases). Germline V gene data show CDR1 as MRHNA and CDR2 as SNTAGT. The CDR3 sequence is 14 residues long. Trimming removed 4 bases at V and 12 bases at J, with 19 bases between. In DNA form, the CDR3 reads TGTGCCAGCAGTGGGTCGGGAGCTGTCGGTGGGCAGTTCTTC. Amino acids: CASSGSGAVGGQFF.

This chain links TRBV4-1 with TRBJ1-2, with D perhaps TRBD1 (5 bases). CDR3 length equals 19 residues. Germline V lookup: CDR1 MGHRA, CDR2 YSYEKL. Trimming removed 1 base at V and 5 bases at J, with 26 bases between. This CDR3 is CASSQAGKKTGSVGYGYTF. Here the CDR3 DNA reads TGCGCCAGCAGCCAAGCTGGGAAAAAAACAGGTTCCGTGGGTTATGGCTACACCTTC.